The next 5 T cell receptor beta chains were all read from a single sample in a study of T cell repertoires in cytomegalovirus infection. TCRdb called the reads again in MiXCR, with one record for every CDR3 protein. The table shows approximately 220,000 distinct CDR3 sequences, with roughly 34% occurring only once. Their antigens remain unidentified. The sample was CD8+ T cells from cultured PBMCs, taken from culture after CMV antigen stimulation. The origin of the receptors is a human donor in good health (CMV status not recorded). Some clones in this sample may be carry-over from other donors' samples.

This clonotype appeared a few times. This chain joins TRBV11-3 and TRBJ2-1; tentatively, D is TRBD1 (6 bases). Germline V lookup: CDR1 SGHNT, CDR2 YENEEA. The V gene lost 1 base and the J gene lost 8 bases, with 15 bases spanning the gap. The CDR3 extends over 15 amino acids. The CDR3 sequence is CASSLGGQNTDEQFF. The CDR3 region has the DNA TGTGCCAGCAGCTTAGGAGGACAGAATACGGATGAGCAGTTCTTC.

This clonotype turned up a few times. The chain uses TRBV15 and TRBJ2-6; TRBD2 is a possible D gene (6 bases). The CDR3 covers 15 residues. Trimming took 3 bases from V and 2 from J, leaving 8 bases between them. Germline V gene sequence: CDR1 LNHNV, CDR2 YYDKDF (reference sequence). CDR3 residues: CATSSTGAGANVLTF. CDR3 DNA: TGTGCCACCAGCAGCACGGGAGCTGGGGCCAACGTCCTGACTTTC.

There are a few counts of this clonotype. This sequence joins TRBV11-3 and TRBJ1-1, with a possible D match to TRBD1 (5 bases). The ends were cut back, 0 bases at V and 5 bases at J, with 16 bases in the middle. There are 16 residues in the CDR3. Germline assignment: CDR1 SGHNT and CDR2 YENEEA. The CDR3 DNA reads TGTGCCAGCAGCTTAGATTTCAGAGGGGATAGGACTGAAGCTTTCTTT. It encodes CASSLDFRGDRTEAFF.

The rearrangement joins TRBV7-8 to TRBJ1-2; D may be TRBD1 (5 bases). Germline CDR1 is SGHVS and CDR2 is FQNEAQ. V was cut by 4 bases and J by 8 bases, with 11 bases left in between. The CDR3 loop spans 12 amino acids. CDR3 residues: CASSSGTAGYTF. In DNA, the CDR3 is TGTGCCAGCAGCTCAGGGACGGCCGGCTACACCTTC.

There are a few counts of this clonotype. This chain links TRBV6-1 with TRBJ2-5; possibly TRBD1 for D (6 bases). The CDR3 runs to 15 residues. Trimming removed 6 bases at V and 2 bases at J, with 16 bases between. Germline CDR1 and CDR2: MNHNS and SASEGT. CDR3 DNA sequence: TGTGCCAGCAGCGAAAGGGGGACGGAACAAGAGACCCAGTACTTC. This codes for CASSERGTEQETQYF.